A selection of T cell receptor beta chains follows, all from one sample in a study of cytomegalovirus exposure and HLA in healthy donors. Profiling relied on immunoSEQ multiplex PCR, and the TCRdb table lists in-frame clones only, not all of them. The sample includes approximately 97,000 clones, 60% to 80% seen only once; the top ten take 8% to 10%. The specimen sequenced was PBMCs. These receptors originate from a male donor in good health and CMV-seropositive. Each CDR3 is given with its conserved first and last residue. Each record gives: clone size, J gene, V gene, CDR3 length, D gene, CDR3 DNA, CDR3 protein. A D gene is named only where the DNA matches it firmly. A clone size is listed for some rows: how often the clone was seen (once, few, many), or a class if it is expanded.

-	TRBJ2-1	TRBV18	13	-	TGTGCCAGCTCAGCCCCTAGCGACAATGAGCAGTTCTTC	CASSAPSDNEQFF
-	TRBJ2-1	TRBV4-3	18	TRBD2	TGCGCCAGCAGCCAGGACCCTCCAAGGCGGGAGGGGGGCCATGAGCAGTTCTTC	CASSQDPPRREGGHEQFF
few	TRBJ2-3	TRBV10-3	15	-	TGTGCCATCAGTGAAAGCTCCCAGGGGACAGATACGCAGTATTTT	CAISESSQGTDTQYF
-	TRBJ2-7	TRBV5-4	15	-	TGTGCCAGCAGCTTGGGGACAGCCCACTCCTACGAGCAGTACTTC	CASSLGTAHSYEQYF
few	TRBJ1-2	TRBV27	16	-	TGTGCCAGCAGTATCGACAGCTCCCAGGCTAACTATGGCTACACCTTC	CASSIDSSQANYGYTF
-	TRBJ1-2	TRBV7-3	15	-	TGTGCCAGCAGCCCAGGGGACGGACCCCTCTATGGCTACACCTTC	CASSPGDGPLYGYTF
once	TRBJ2-1	TRBV19	20	TRBD2	TGTGCCAGTATGAAGTCGGCGGGAGCCACGCCTACCCTCCGATACAATGAGCAGTTCTTC	CASMKSAGATPTLRYNEQFF
few	TRBJ2-7	TRBV19	15	-	TGTGCCAGTAGTATAGTTGACAGCACCTCCTACGAGCAGTACTTC	CASSIVDSTSYEQYF
-	TRBJ1-2	TRBV19	11	-	TGTGCCAGTAGTTCCCTCTATGGCTACACCTTC	CASSSLYGYTF
-	TRBJ1-1	TRBV28	14	-	TGTGCCAGCGCCTCTACCACAGCGGCGACTGAAGCTTTCTTT	CASASTTAATEAFF
few	TRBJ2-7	TRBV6-6	13	-	TGTGCCAGCAGTTATACTAGCAACTACGAGCAGTACTTC	CASSYTSNYEQYF
-	TRBJ2-7	TRBV19	16	TRBD1	TGTGCCAGTAGTATAGTTTCGGGACAGGGGGCCTACGAGCAGTACTTC	CASSIVSGQGAYEQYF
-	TRBJ2-3	TRBV23-1	10	-	TGCGCCAGCACTAGGGGGTCTAAGTATTTT	CASTRGSKYF
-	TRBJ1-2	TRBV18	15	TRBD1	TGTGCCAGCTCACCACCGGGACAGGGTAATTATGGCTACACCTTC	CASSPPGQGNYGYTF
-	TRBJ2-3	TRBV2	18	-	TGTGCCAGCGGGGCTAGCACGGGAGATACGGAACAGACAGATACGCAGTATTTT	CASGASTGDTEQTDTQYF
few	TRBJ1-1	TRBV7-9	13	-	TGTGCCAGCAGCGGCCCGGGGGGGGGTCCAGCTTTCTTT	CASSGPGGGPAFF
-	TRBJ2-5	TRBV9	14	-	TGTGCCAGCAGCGTAGCTACAGGTTGGGAGACCCAGTACTTC	CASSVATGWETQYF
once	TRBJ2-7	TRBV11-2	14	TRBD2	TGTGCCAGCAGTCGGACTAGCGGGGCGTACGAGCAGTACTTC	CASSRTSGAYEQYF
-	TRBJ2-7	TRBV6-5	14	TRBD1	TGTGCCAGCAAAGACGCGACAGGGGGCGCGGAGCAGTACTTC	CASKDATGGAEQYF
-	TRBJ1-2	TRBV7-9	15	TRBD1	TGTGCCAGCAGCACCGGACAGGGTTTAGGATATGGCTACACCTTC	CASSTGQGLGYGYTF
-	TRBJ1-1	TRBV2	14	-	TGTGCCAGCAGTCGTCAGGGCCAGAACACTGAAGCTTTCTTT	CASSRQGQNTEAFF
-	TRBJ2-3	TRBV29-1	13	TRBD2	TGCAGCTCTTTGGCGGGAGAGACCTATACGCAGTATTTT	CSSLAGETYTQYF